Following are 15 T cell receptor beta chains from one sample sequenced in a study of T cell responses to AZD1222 COVID-19 vaccine. Only in-frame clones appear in the TCRdb table, and some are missing; sequencing was by immunoSEQ multiplex PCR. The sample contains about 120,000 clones, roughly nine tenths of which appear only once. The source was peripheral blood, collected 28 days after the second AZD1222 dose. Every receptor here comes from an adult who received the AZD1222 COVID-19 vaccine.

The V and J genes are TRBV5-1 and TRBJ2-7; D not resolved. Germline lookup yields CDR1 SGHRS and CDR2 YFSETQ. CDR3 length: 11 amino acids. Trimming shortened V by 5 bases and J by 4 bases, and 7 bases separated the two germline ends. The chain's CDR3 is CASRVEYEQYF. The CDR3 DNA reads as TGCGCCAGCAGAGTCGAATACGAGCAGTACTTC.

The chain uses TRBV29-1 and TRBJ1-1; D might be TRBD1 (5 bases). Germline CDR1 SQVTM, CDR2 ANQGSEA. V lost 6 bases to trimming and J lost 4 bases, with 21 bases between them. This CDR3 is 15 amino acids long. In DNA form, the CDR3 reads TGCAGCGTCGGGAGGGGCGCACGCGGGGTCACTGAAGCTTTCTTT. It codes for CSVGRGARGVTEAFF.

This clone appeared a single time. The chain combines TRBV4-3 with TRBJ1-1, with 9 bases that match TRBD1. Germline values: CDR1 LGHNA, CDR2 YSLEER. The trim removed 1 base at V and 5 bases at J, leaving 8 bases unmatched. The CDR3 spans 16 residues. The CDR3 region is CASSQGRDRVGTEAFF. The DNA for the CDR3 is TGCGCCAGCAGCCAAGGACGGGACAGGGTGGGGACTGAAGCTTTCTTT.

The chain joins TRBV18 to TRBJ1-1; TRBD1 matches 9 bases. Per germline, CDR1 KGHSH and CDR2 LQKENI. V trimming: 6 bases; J trimming: 5 bases; junction bases outside the gene matches: 4. This CDR3 region has 13 residues. CDR3 amino acids: CASSPGQGTEAFF. As DNA, the CDR3 is TGTGCCAGCTCGCCCGGACAGGGGACTGAAGCTTTCTTT.

The chain combines TRBV24-1 with TRBJ1-1, with 8 bases lining up with TRBD1. With 2 bases clipped from V and 7 bases from J, the junction kept 2 bases outside the gene matches. Germline CDR1 reads KGHDR; CDR2 reads SFDVKD. This CDR3 is built from 13 residues. CDR3 DNA sequence: TGTGCCACCAGTGATTCAGGGGGCATTGAAGCTTTCTTT. Protein sequence: CATSDSGGIEAFF.

The V call is TRBV11-2, the J call TRBJ1-1, with unresolved D. V dropped 3 bases and J dropped 0 bases, with 5 bases sitting between them. Germline CDR1 and CDR2: SGHAT and FQNNGV. The CDR3 covers 13 residues. CDR3 sequence: CASSLGLNTEAFF. In DNA, the CDR3 is TGTGCCAGCAGCTTGGGTCTGAACACTGAAGCTTTCTTT. The variable domain in full, with the rest retrieved from reference TRBV11-2 and TRBJ1-1, is EAGVAQSPRYKIIEKRQSVAFWCNPISGHATLYWYQQILGQGPKLLIQFQNNGVVDDSQLPKDRFSAERLKGVDSTLKIQPAKLEDSAVYLCASSLGLNTEAFFGQGTRLTVV.

The CDR3 loop reads CASSLSPFQPQHF. The CDR3 DNA reads as TGTGCCAGCAGTTTAAGCCCGTTTCAGCCCCAGCATTTT. This chain joins TRBV28 and TRBJ1-5; D unresolved. V lost 2 bases and J lost 6, with 8 bases in between. The CDR3 extends over 13 amino acids. Germline values: CDR1 MDHEN, CDR2 SYDVKM. Full variable domain (missing parts from reference TRBV28 and TRBJ1-5): DVKVTQSSRYLVKRTGEKVFLECVQDMDHENMFWYRQDPGLGLRLIYFSYDVKMKEKGDIPEGYSVSREKKERFSLILESASTNQTSMYLCASSLSPFQPQHFGDGTRLSIL.

This sequence joins TRBV28 and TRBJ1-2; D unresolved. CDR1 is MDHEN and CDR2 is SYDVKM in the germline V gene. The ends were cut back, 3 bases at V and 7 bases at J, with 12 bases in the middle. This CDR3 contains 13 residues. CDR3 DNA sequence: TGTGCCAGCAGTTTCCCCCTCAGAGGTGGCTACACCTTC. This codes for CASSFPLRGGYTF.

The rearrangement uses TRBV19 and TRBJ2-7; weak D call: TRBD1 (6 bases). The CDR3 runs to 13 residues. Trimming shortened V by 4 bases and J by 3 bases, and 10 bases separated the two germline ends. From germline, CDR1 is LNHDA and CDR2 SQIVND (reference sequence). As DNA, the CDR3 is TGTGCCAGTAGTACAGGGGCAATCTACGAGCAGTACTTC. Translating gives CASSTGAIYEQYF.

The chain uses TRBV7-3 and TRBJ2-2, with D possibly TRBD1 on 6 matching bases. The ends were cut back, 2 bases at V and 2 bases at J, with 6 bases in the middle. CDR3 length: 14 amino acids. CDR1 is SGHTA and CDR2 is FQGTGA in the germline V gene. The CDR3 DNA reads TGTGCCAGCAGCTTAGGGACAAACACCGGGGAGCTGTTTTTT. Translated, it gives CASSLGTNTGELFF.

This clone was picked up one time. The rearrangement uses TRBV3-1 (or the pseudogene TRBV3-2) and TRBJ1-6, with D unresolved. The V end was cut by 2 bases, the J end by 8 bases, with 7 bases between. CDR1 is LGHDT, CDR2 YNNKEL, per germline (reference sequence). The CDR3 runs 13 residues. For the CDR3, the DNA is TGTGCCAGCAGCCAAAGCTGGGATTCACCCCTCCACTTT. It specifies CASSQSWDSPLHF.

This chain uses TRBV9 with TRBJ2-3; 10 nucleotides line up with TRBD2. The CDR3 loop spans 16 amino acids. The V gene end was trimmed by 4 bases and the J gene end by 0 bases; junction bases not matched to a gene: 5. The V gene's germline CDR1 is SGDLS and CDR2 YYNGEE. The chain's CDR3 is CASSSSGGSSTDTQYF. CDR3 coding DNA: TGTGCCAGCAGCTCTAGCGGGGGCTCAAGCACAGATACGCAGTATTTT. Filled out from reference TRBV9 and TRBJ2-3, the complete variable domain reads DSGVTQTPKHLITATGQRVTLRCSPRSGDLSVYWYQQSLDQGLQFLIQYYNGEERAKGNILERFSAQQFPDLHSELNLSSLELGDSALYFCASSSSGGSSTDTQYFGPGTRLTVL.

This CDR3 is CASSKGLNTEAFF. The CDR3 coding sequence is TGTGCCAGCTCGAAGGGACTGAACACTGAAGCTTTCTTT. V and J are TRBV14 and TRBJ1-1; D may be TRBD1 (5 bases). The CDR3 is 13 amino acids. Germline CDR1 is SGHDN and CDR2 is FVKESK. V was clipped by 8 bases and J by 0 bases, with 10 bases between them. The variable domain in full, with the rest retrieved from reference TRBV14 and TRBJ1-1, is EAGVTQFPSHSVIEKGQTVTLRCDPISGHDNLYWYRRVMGKEIKFLLHFVKESKQDESGMPNNRFLAERTGGTYSTLKVQPAELEDSGVYFCASSKGLNTEAFFGQGTRLTVV.

The chain couples TRBV4-3 to TRBJ1-1; TRBD1 matches 10 bases. This CDR3 has 16 amino acids. With 4 bases clipped from V and 0 bases from J, the junction kept 5 bases outside the gene matches. Germline values: CDR1 LGHNA, CDR2 YSLEER. CDR3 DNA: TGCGCCAGCAGCCTAGGGACAGGGGCGTTGAACACTGAAGCTTTCTTT. It translates to CASSLGTGALNTEAFF.

This chain's CDR3 is CSVDASGTGNEQFF. CDR3 nucleotides: TGCAGCGTTGATGCGTCAGGGACAGGGAATGAGCAGTTCTTC. V and J are TRBV29-1 and TRBJ2-1; 9 bases fit TRBD1. J gave up 7 bases and V 3 bases, and 7 bases lay outside the gene matches. The CDR3 is 14 amino acids. Germline-derived CDR1 and CDR2 are SQVTM and ANQGSEA.